This is a list of T cell receptor beta chains from one sample in a study of control samples from healthy donors and cancer patients. Method: immunoSEQ multiplex PCR; TCRdb's copy keeps in-frame clones and lacks some. The data show about 120,000 clones, over 85% seen once. Specimen: blood. These receptors were collected from a man younger than 40 in good health. Both conserved end residues are part of each CDR3. D genes are given only for firm matches. Expanded clones get a size class; other rows say once, few or many, or leave the size out.

D	V	size	J	DNA	CDR3
-	TRBV28	-	TRBJ1-1	TGTGCCAGCAGTTTAGGGACCGGGTTTGCGTCTGACACTGAAGCTTTCTTT	CASSLGTGFASDTEAFF
-	TRBV6-6	-	TRBJ2-3	TGTGCCAGCAGTCCCTATCGGGATACGCAGTATTTT	CASSPYRDTQYF
-	TRBV21-1	large	TRBJ1-5	TGTGCCAGCAGCAAGGGACAGGGCAATCAGCCCCAGCATTTT	CASSKGQGNQPQHF
-	TRBV4-1	-	TRBJ2-2	TGCGCCAGCAGCCACTGGGAGGGGGGAGGCACCGGGGAGCTGTTTTTT	CASSHWEGGGTGELFF
TRBD1	TRBV5-1	-	TRBJ1-3	TGCGCCAGCAGCTTGGGGGACAGGTTTGGTGGAAACACCATATATTTT	CASSLGDRFGGNTIYF
-	TRBV19	-	TRBJ1-6	TGTGCCAGTAGTACGGACAGCTATAATTCACCCCTCCACTTT	CASSTDSYNSPLHF
-	TRBV9	-	TRBJ2-5	TGTGCCAGCAGTCAAAGACCCAGGGCAGAGACCCAGTACTTC	CASSQRPRAETQYF
-	TRBV4-1	-	TRBJ1-2	TGCGCCAGCAGCCAAGCCGACGGCTACTATGGCTACACCTTC	CASSQADGYYGYTF
-	TRBV5-1	-	TRBJ1-6	TGCGCCAGCAGCCCAGCCCTGGCTTATAATTCACCCCTCCACTTT	CASSPALAYNSPLHF
TRBD2	TRBV7-3	-	TRBJ2-4	TGTGCCAGCAGCCACGACGGGGGGAGTAACATTCAGTACTTC	CASSHDGGSNIQYF
-	TRBV6-5	-	TRBJ2-1	TGTGCCACTCGGGGCTACAATGAGCAGTTCTTC	CATRGYNEQFF
-	TRBV19	-	TRBJ1-5	TGTGCCAGCTTGGGGGGGAATCAAAATCAGCCCCAGCATTTT	CASLGGNQNQPQHF
TRBD1	TRBV11-2	-	TRBJ1-2	TGTGCCAGCAGCCCAAAAACCCCCGGGACAGCAAACTATGGCTACACCTTC	CASSPKTPGTANYGYTF
-	TRBV24-1	few	TRBJ1-4	TGTGCCACCAGTGACCCGCACCAGATTAATGAAAAACTGTTTTTT	CATSDPHQINEKLFF
-	TRBV6-5	-	TRBJ1-2	TGTGCCAGCAAGGGACAAGGCTTACTATCTGGTGGCTACACCTTC	CASKGQGLLSGGYTF
-	TRBV7-2	-	TRBJ1-3	TGTGCCATGTCGCCCCCCCCTGGAAACACCATATATTTT	CAMSPPPGNTIYF
TRBD2	TRBV19	-	TRBJ2-3	TGTGCCAGTAGTATGCCGAGGAGCGGGGGTAAGACAGATACGCAGTATTTT	CASSMPRSGGKTDTQYF
TRBD1	TRBV27	-	TRBJ2-5	TGTGCCAGTAGGACAGGCACCCAAGAGACCCAGTACTTC	CASRTGTQETQYF
-	TRBV25-1	-	TRBJ2-6	TGTGCCAGCAGTGAGGACCGGACTGGGGCCAACGTCCTGACTTTC	CASSEDRTGANVLTF
-	TRBV9	-	TRBJ1-1	TGTGCCAGCAGCGAACAGGAATTCACTGAAGCTTTCTTT	CASSEQEFTEAFF
-	TRBV2	-	TRBJ2-3	TGTGCCAGCAGTGCAAGGAGGCAGCCAGATACGCAGTATTTT	CASSARRQPDTQYF
-	TRBV11-2	-	TRBJ2-7	TGTGCCAGCAGCTTGGGGGGAGGTCTGACGTACGAGCAGTACTTC	CASSLGGGLTYEQYF
-	TRBV7-9	-	TRBJ1-1	TGTGCCAGCAGCCATCCGGGGGGATGGCCTGAAGCTTTCTTT	CASSHPGGWPEAFF
-	TRBV19	once	TRBJ1-4	TGTGCCAGTAGTATTGGAGGGGCGATTAATGAAAAACTGTTTTTT	CASSIGGAINEKLFF
TRBD2	TRBV11-2	-	TRBJ2-3	TGTGCCAGCAGCTCCGTTGGGGGAGGGGATACGCAGTATTTT	CASSSVGGGDTQYF
-	TRBV24-1	-	TRBJ1-2	TGTGCCACCTCACGATCGAAGTCTGGTGGCTACACCTTC	CATSRSKSGGYTF
-	TRBV7-2	-	TRBJ2-7	TGTGCCAGCAGCTACCCTTCCAGTAACGAGCAGTACTTC	CASSYPSSNEQYF
TRBD1	TRBV7-6	-	TRBJ1-4	TGTGCCAGCAGGACGGGACAGGGTGGGTTAAGGGAGAAACTGTTTTTT	CASRTGQGGLREKLFF
-	TRBV28	-	TRBJ2-5	TGTGCCAGCAGTTTGCAAGAGACCCAGTACTTC	CASSLQETQYF
-	TRBV21-1	-	TRBJ1-1	TGTGCCAGCAGCAAAGCGCTCGTGGCTGAAGCTTTCTTT	CASSKALVAEAFF
-	TRBV6-1	-	TRBJ1-6	TGTGCCAGCAGTGACACAGGGAGCACCTATAATTCACCCCTCCACTTT	CASSDTGSTYNSPLHF
TRBD1	TRBV7-8	-	TRBJ1-1	TGTGCCAGCAGCATCACAGGGGTAGGGGCGGCTTTCTTT	CASSITGVGAAFF
-	TRBV25-1	few	TRBJ2-7	TGTGCCAGCAGTGCGACAGATGAGTCCTACGAGCAGTACTTC	CASSATDESYEQYF
TRBD2	TRBV7-9	-	TRBJ2-3	TGTGCCAGCAGCTTAATTGGCGGGGGGGCCCCAGATACGCAGTATTTT	CASSLIGGGAPDTQYF
TRBD1	TRBV7-9	-	TRBJ1-5	TGTGCCAGCAGCTCCGGACAGGGGGTTGGGAGCAATCAGCCCCAGCATTTT	CASSSGQGVGSNQPQHF
-	TRBV19	-	TRBJ1-5	TGTGCCAGTAGTATAGTTCCGTTGACCTTCAATCAGCCCCAGCATTTT	CASSIVPLTFNQPQHF
-	TRBV4-1	-	TRBJ2-5	TGCGCCAGCAGCCACCGTGGGCGGGGGCAGGGAGGAGAGACCCAGTACTTC	CASSHRGRGQGGETQYF
-	TRBV19	-	TRBJ2-6	TGTGCCAGTAGTATAAAAGGATCTGGGGCCAACGTCCTGACTTTC	CASSIKGSGANVLTF
TRBD1	TRBV27	-	TRBJ1-1	TGTGCCAGCAGACCGGACAGGGGCGGACTCGGGGCAACTGAAGCTTTCTTT	CASRPDRGGLGATEAFF
-	TRBV6-5	-	TRBJ2-7	TGTGCCAGCAGTCCCCACGGGGGTCCCTACGAGCAGTACTTC	CASSPHGGPYEQYF
-	TRBV3-1/TRBV3-2	-	TRBJ2-5	TGTGCCAGCAGCCAAGAACAGGACCAAGAGACCCAGTACTTC	CASSQEQDQETQYF
TRBD1	TRBV7-9	-	TRBJ1-1	TGTGCCAGCAGCTTAGGGACAGGGGAGAACACTGAAGCTTTCTTT	CASSLGTGENTEAFF
-	TRBV28	-	TRBJ2-6	TGTGCCAGCCAATTGAGTTGGGATCGTTCTGGGGCCAACGTCCTGACTTTC	CASQLSWDRSGANVLTF
-	TRBV7-8	-	TRBJ1-1	TGTGCCAGCAGCCCCCCGCCGGGGGCGGGGACTGAAGCTTTCTTT	CASSPPPGAGTEAFF
-	TRBV18	-	TRBJ1-5	TGTGCCAGCCATTCAGTCCAGGGCCAGCCCCAGCATTTT	CASHSVQGQPQHF
-	TRBV6-4	-	TRBJ1-1	TGTGCCAAAGACGGGAAGACTGAAGCTTTCTTT	CAKDGKTEAFF
-	TRBV12-5	-	TRBJ2-3	TGTGCTAGTGCCCCGGACGGAGACCACACAGATACGCAGTATTTT	CASAPDGDHTDTQYF
-	TRBV7-8	-	TRBJ1-1	TGTGCCAGCAGCTTAGTCAGAGGCACTGAAGCTTTCTTT	CASSLVRGTEAFF
-	TRBV6-1	-	TRBJ1-3	TGTGCCAGCAGTGATGGGGTCTCTGGAAACACCATATATTTT	CASSDGVSGNTIYF
TRBD2	TRBV7-8	-	TRBJ2-1	TGTGCCAGCAGTTACAGCGGGGGGTTGTACAATGAGCAGTTCTTC	CASSYSGGLYNEQFF
-	TRBV7-9	once	TRBJ1-1	TGTGCCAGCAGCTTAGTGCCGGGGCCTGAAGCTTTCTTT	CASSLVPGPEAFF
-	TRBV5-6	-	TRBJ2-2	TGTGCCAGCAGCCGGACCGGGACTCGGAACACCGGGGAGCTGTTTTTT	CASSRTGTRNTGELFF
TRBD1	TRBV6-6	once	TRBJ1-6	TGTGCCAGCAGTATGGGACAGTCGAATTCACCCCTCCACTTT	CASSMGQSNSPLHF
TRBD1	TRBV14	-	TRBJ1-3	TGTGCCAGCAGCCCACGACAGGGGGCTACGGAATGGGGCACCATATATTTT	CASSPRQGATEWGTIYF
-	TRBV29-1	-	TRBJ1-2	TGCAGCGTTGATAGCACAGGACAATACTATGGCTACACCTTC	CSVDSTGQYYGYTF
-	TRBV5-1	-	TRBJ2-4	TGCGCCAGCAGCCCCGTGAGTCGAGGGGCCAAAAACATTCAGTACTTC	CASSPVSRGAKNIQYF
-	TRBV2	few	TRBJ2-6	TGTGCCAGCATGAAGGAGGGGCGTGGGGCCAACGTCCTGACTTTC	CASMKEGRGANVLTF